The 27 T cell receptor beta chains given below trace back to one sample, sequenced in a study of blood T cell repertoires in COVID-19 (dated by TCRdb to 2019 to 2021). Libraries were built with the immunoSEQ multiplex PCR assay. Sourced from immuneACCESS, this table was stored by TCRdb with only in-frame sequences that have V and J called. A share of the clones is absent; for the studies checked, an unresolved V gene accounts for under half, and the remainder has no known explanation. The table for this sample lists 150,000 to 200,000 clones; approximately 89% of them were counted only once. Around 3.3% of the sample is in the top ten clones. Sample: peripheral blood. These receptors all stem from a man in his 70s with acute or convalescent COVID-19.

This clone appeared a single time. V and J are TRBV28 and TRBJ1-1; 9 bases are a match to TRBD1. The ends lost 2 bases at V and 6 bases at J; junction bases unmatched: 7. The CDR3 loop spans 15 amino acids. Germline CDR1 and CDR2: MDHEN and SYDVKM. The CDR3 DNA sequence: TGTGCCAGCAGTTTAGGGGACAGGGTTGTGTCTGAAGCTTTCTTT. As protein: CASSLGDRVVSEAFF.

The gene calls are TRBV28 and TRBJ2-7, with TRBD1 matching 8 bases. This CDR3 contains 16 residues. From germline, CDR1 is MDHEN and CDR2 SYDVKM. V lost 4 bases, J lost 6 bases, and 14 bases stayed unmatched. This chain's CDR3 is CASSSQTGASLGEQYF. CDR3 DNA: TGTGCCAGCAGTTCCCAGACAGGGGCCAGCTTAGGCGAGCAGTACTTC. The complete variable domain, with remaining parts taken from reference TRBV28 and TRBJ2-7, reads DVKVTQSSRYLVKRTGEKVFLECVQDMDHENMFWYRQDPGLGLRLIYFSYDVKMKEKGDIPEGYSVSREKKERFSLILESASTNQTSMYLCASSSQTGASLGEQYFGPGTRLTVT.

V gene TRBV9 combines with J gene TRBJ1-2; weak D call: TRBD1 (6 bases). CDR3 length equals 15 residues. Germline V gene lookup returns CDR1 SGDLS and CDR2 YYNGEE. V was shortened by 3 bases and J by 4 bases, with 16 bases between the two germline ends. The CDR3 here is CASSAQDSLPYGYTF. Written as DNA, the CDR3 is TGTGCCAGCAGCGCCCAGGACAGCCTACCCTATGGCTACACCTTC.

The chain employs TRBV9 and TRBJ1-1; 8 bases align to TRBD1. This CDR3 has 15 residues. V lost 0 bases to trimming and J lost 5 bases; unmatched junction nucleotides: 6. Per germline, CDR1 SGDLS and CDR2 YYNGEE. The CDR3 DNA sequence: TGTGCCAGCAGCGTAGGGGCAGGGGGCGCGACTGAAGCTTTCTTT. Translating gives CASSVGAGGATEAFF.

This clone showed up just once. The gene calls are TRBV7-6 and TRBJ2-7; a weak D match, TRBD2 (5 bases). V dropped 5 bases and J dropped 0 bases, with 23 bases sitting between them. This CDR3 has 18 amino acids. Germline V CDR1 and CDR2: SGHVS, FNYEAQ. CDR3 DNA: TGTGCCAGCAGCCCAAGCGGTTGGCAGGAAGTTAACTCCTACGAGCAGTACTTC. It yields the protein CASSPSGWQEVNSYEQYF.

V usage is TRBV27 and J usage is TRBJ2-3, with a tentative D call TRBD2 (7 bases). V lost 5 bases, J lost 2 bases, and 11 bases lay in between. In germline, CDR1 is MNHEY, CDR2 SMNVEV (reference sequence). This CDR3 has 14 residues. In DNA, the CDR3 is TGTGCCAGCAGTCCCCGGGGGGCCACAGATACGCAGTATTTT. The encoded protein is CASSPRGATDTQYF.

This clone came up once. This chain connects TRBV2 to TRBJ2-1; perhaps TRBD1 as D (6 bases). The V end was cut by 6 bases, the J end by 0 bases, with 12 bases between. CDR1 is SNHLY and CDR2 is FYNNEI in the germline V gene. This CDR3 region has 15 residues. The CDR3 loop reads CASSLRGSSYNEQFF. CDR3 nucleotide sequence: TGTGCCAGCAGCCTGAGGGGGAGCTCCTACAATGAGCAGTTCTTC.

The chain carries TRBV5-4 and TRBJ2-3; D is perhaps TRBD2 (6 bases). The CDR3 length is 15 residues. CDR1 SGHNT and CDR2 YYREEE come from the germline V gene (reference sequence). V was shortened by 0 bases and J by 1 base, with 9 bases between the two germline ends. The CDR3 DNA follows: TGTGCCAGCAGCTTGGTAGTAGCGGGCACAGATACGCAGTATTTT. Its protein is CASSLVVAGTDTQYF.

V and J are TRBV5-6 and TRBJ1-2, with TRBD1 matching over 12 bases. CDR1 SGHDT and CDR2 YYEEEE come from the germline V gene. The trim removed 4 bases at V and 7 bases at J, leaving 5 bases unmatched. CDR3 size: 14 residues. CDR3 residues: CASSRDRGRGGYTF. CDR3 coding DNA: TGTGCCAGCAGCCGGGACAGGGGGCGCGGTGGCTACACCTTC.

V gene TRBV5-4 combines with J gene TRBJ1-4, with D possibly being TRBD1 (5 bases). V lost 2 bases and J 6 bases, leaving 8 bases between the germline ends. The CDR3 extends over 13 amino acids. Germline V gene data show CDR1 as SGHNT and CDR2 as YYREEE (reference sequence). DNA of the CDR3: TGTGCCAGCAGCTTTTCGGGGGATGAAAAACTGTTTTTT. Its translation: CASSFSGDEKLFF.

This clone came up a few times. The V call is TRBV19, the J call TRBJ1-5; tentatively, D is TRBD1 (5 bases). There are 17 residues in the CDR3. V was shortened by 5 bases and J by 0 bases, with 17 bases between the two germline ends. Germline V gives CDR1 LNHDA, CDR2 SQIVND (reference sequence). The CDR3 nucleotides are TGTGCCAGTAGTCCTCTCCTTGGAGGGGATAGCAATCAGCCCCAGCATTTT. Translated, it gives CASSPLLGGDSNQPQHF.

The CDR3 protein is CASSVGTANTEAFF. CDR3 nucleotide sequence: TGTGCCAGCAGCGTCGGGACAGCGAACACTGAAGCTTTCTTT. The chain is built from TRBV7-9 and TRBJ1-1; 7 positions match TRBD1. With V trimmed by 5 bases and J by 1 base, 4 bases remained unmatched. Germline V gene data show CDR1 as SEHNR and CDR2 as FQNEAQ (reference sequence). This CDR3 is 14 amino acids long.

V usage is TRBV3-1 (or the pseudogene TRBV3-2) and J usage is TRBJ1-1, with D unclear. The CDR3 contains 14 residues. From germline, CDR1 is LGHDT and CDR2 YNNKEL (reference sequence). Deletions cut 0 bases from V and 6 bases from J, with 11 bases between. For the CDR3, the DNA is TGTGCCAGCAGCCAAGATCTTCGTCCAGCTGAAGCTTTCTTT. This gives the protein CASSQDLRPAEAFF.

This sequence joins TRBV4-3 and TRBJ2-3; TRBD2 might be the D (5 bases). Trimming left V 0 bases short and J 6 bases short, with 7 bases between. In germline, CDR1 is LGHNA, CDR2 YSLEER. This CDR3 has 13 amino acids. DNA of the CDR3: TGCGCCAGCAGCCAAGATTCGGGGGATACGCAGTATTTT. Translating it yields CASSQDSGDTQYF.

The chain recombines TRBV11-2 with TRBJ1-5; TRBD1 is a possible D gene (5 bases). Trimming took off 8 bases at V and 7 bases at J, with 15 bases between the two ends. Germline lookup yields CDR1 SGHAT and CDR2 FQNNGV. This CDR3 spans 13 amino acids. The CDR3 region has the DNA TGTGCCAGCGGCGGGGGGGATTTGCAGCCCCAGCATTTT. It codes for CASGGGDLQPQHF.

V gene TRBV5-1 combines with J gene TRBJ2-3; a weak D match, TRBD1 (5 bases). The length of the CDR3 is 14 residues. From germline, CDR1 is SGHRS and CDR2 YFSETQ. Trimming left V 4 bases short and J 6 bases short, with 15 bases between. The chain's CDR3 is CASSPDGPGDTQYF. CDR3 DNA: TGCGCCAGCAGCCCGGACGGTCCAGGGGATACGCAGTATTTT.

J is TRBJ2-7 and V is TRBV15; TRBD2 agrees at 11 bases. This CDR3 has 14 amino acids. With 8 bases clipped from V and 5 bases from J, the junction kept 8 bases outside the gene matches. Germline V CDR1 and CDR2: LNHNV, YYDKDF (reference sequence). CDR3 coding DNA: TGTGCCACCTCAAGACTAGCGGGAATTAACGAGCAGTACTTC. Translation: CATSRLAGINEQYF.

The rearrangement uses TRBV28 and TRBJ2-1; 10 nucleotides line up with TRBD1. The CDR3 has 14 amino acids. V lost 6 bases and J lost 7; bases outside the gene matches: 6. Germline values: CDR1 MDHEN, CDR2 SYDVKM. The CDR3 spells CASRDRGRSNEQFF. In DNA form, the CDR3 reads TGTGCCAGCAGAGACAGGGGGCGCAGTAATGAGCAGTTCTTC. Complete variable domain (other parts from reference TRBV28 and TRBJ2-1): DVKVTQSSRYLVKRTGEKVFLECVQDMDHENMFWYRQDPGLGLRLIYFSYDVKMKEKGDIPEGYSVSREKKERFSLILESASTNQTSMYLCASRDRGRSNEQFFGPGTRLTVL.

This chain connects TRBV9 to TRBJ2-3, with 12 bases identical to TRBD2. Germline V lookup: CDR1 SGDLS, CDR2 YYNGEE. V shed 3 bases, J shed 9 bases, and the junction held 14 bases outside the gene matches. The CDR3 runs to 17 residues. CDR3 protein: CASSAINLTSGGRTQYF. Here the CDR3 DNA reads TGTGCCAGCAGCGCCATTAACTTGACTAGCGGGGGACGGACGCAGTATTTT. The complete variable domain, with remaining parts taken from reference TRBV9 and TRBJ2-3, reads DSGVTQTPKHLITATGQRVTLRCSPRSGDLSVYWYQQSLDQGLQFLIQYYNGEERAKGNILERFSAQQFPDLHSELNLSSLELGDSALYFCASSAINLTSGGRTQYFGPGTRLTVL.

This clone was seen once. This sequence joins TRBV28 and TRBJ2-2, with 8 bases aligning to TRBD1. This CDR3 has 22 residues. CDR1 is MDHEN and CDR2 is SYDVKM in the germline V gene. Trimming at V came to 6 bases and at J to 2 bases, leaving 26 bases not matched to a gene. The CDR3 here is CASSSRTGQSVRSKSNTGELFF. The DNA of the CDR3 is TGTGCCAGCAGCTCGAGGACAGGGCAAAGCGTCCGGTCCAAATCAAACACCGGGGAGCTGTTTTTT. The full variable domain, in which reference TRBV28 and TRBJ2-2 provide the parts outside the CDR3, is DVKVTQSSRYLVKRTGEKVFLECVQDMDHENMFWYRQDPGLGLRLIYFSYDVKMKEKGDIPEGYSVSREKKERFSLILESASTNQTSMYLCASSSRTGQSVRSKSNTGELFFGEGSRLTVL.

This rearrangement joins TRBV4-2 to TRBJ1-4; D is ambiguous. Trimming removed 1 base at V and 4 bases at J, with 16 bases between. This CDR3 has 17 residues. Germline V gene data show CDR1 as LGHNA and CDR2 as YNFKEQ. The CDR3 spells CASSQGVAESFNEKLFF. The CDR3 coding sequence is TGTGCCAGCAGCCAAGGGGTGGCGGAATCCTTTAATGAAAAACTGTTTTTT.

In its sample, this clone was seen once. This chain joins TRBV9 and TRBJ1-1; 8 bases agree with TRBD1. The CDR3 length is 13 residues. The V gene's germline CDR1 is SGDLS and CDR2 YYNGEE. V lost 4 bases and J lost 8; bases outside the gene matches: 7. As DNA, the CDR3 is TGTGCCAGCAGCTCCGCCGGGACAGGAGAAGCTTTCTTT. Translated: CASSSAGTGEAFF. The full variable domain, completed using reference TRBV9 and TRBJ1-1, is DSGVTQTPKHLITATGQRVTLRCSPRSGDLSVYWYQQSLDQGLQFLIQYYNGEERAKGNILERFSAQQFPDLHSELNLSSLELGDSALYFCASSSAGTGEAFFGQGTRLTVV.

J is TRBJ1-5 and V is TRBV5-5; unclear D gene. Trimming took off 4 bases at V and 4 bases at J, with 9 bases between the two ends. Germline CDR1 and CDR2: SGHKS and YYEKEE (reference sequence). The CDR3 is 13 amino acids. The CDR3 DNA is TGTGCCAGCAGCCGGGTCGTAAATCAGCCCCAGCATTTT. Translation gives CASSRVVNQPQHF.

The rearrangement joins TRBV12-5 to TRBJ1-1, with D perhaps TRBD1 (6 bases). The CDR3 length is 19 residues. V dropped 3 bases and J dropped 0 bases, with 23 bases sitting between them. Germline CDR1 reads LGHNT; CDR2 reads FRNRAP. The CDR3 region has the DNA TGTGCTAGTGGTTTTACCTCCCTCCCGACAGGAACCATGAACACTGAAGCTTTCTTT. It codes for CASGFTSLPTGTMNTEAFF.

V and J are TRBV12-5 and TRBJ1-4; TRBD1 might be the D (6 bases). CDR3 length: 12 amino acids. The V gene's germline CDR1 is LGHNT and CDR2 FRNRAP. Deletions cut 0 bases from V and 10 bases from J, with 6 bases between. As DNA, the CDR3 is TGTGCTAGTGGTTTGGTAGGGGGAAAACTGTTTTTT. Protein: CASGLVGGKLFF.

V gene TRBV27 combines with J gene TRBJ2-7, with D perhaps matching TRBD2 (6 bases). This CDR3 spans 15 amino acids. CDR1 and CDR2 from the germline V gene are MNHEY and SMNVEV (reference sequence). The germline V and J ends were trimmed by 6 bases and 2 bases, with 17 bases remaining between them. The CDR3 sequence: CASRDSGTPAYEQYF. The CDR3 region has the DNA TGTGCCAGCAGAGATTCCGGGACTCCCGCCTACGAGCAGTACTTC.

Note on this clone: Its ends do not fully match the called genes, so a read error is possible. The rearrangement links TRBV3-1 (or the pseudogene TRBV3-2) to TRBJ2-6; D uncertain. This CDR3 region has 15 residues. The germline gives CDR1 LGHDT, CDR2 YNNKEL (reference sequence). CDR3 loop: CASSQLYSRANVLTF. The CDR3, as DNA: TGTGCCAGCAGCCAGTTATACTCTAGGGCCAACGTCCTGACTTTC.